Each of the 21 T cell receptor beta chains below was sequenced from the same sample in a study of graft-versus-host responses after intestinal transplantation. Libraries were prepared by immunoSEQ multiplex PCR; TCRdb keeps only in-frame clonotypes and omits some of them. The sample shows about 120,000 clones, approximately 95% of them seen only once. These TCRs' antigens remain unknown. The source material was unstimulated CD4+ T cells sorted from spleen or lymph node cells, sampled before intestinal transplant. These TCRs come from a human donor who received an intestinal transplant.

This chain uses TRBV6-1 with TRBJ2-7, with TRBD1 matching 9 bases. Per the germline V gene, CDR1 is MNHNS and CDR2 is SASEGT. The CDR3 extends over 15 amino acids. The trim removed 8 bases at V and 3 bases at J, leaving 11 bases unmatched. The CDR3 region has the DNA TGTGCCAGCGGCACCGGGACAGGGATTCTCTACGAGCAGTACTTC. It is translated as CASGTGTGILYEQYF.

A single count supports this clone. The rearrangement links TRBV2 to TRBJ2-1, with a tentative D call TRBD2 (5 bases). Germline loops: CDR1 SNHLY, CDR2 FYNNEI. The CDR3 is made up of 15 amino acids. The V and J ends lost 5 bases and 1 base respectively, with 12 bases between them. The CDR3 DNA reads TGTGCCAGCAGTCGAAAGCGGCTTTCCTACAATGAGCAGTTCTTC. This translates into CASSRKRLSYNEQFF.

The genes are TRBV28 and TRBJ2-1; D not resolved. The CDR3 spans 14 residues. The germline V gene has CDR1 MDHEN and CDR2 SYDVKM. Trimming took off 6 bases at V and 0 bases at J, with 9 bases between the two ends. As DNA, the CDR3 is TGTGCCAGCAGCTTACACTACTCCTACAATGAGCAGTTCTTC. This encodes CASSLHYSYNEQFF.

The chain uses TRBV7-8 and TRBJ2-1; perhaps TRBD2 as D (6 bases). The CDR3 runs 14 residues. Germline V gives CDR1 SGHVS, CDR2 FQNEAQ. V was clipped by 3 bases and J by 6 bases, with 12 bases between them. CDR3: CASSFFVGGNEQFF. CDR3 sequence (DNA): TGTGCCAGCAGCTTCTTCGTGGGGGGCAATGAGCAGTTCTTC.

The V and J genes are TRBV7-8 and TRBJ2-7; 14 bases match TRBD2. The V and J ends lost 1 base and 4 bases, in that order; junction bases with no gene match: 6. The CDR3 totals 17 residues. Germline V gene sequence: CDR1 SGHVS, CDR2 FQNEAQ. CDR3 nucleotides: TGTGCCAGCAGCTTAGTCCCAGGGACTAGCGGGAGTTACGAGCAGTACTTC. This codes for CASSLVPGTSGSYEQYF. Variable domain in full (rest from reference TRBV7-8 and TRBJ2-7): GAGVSQSPRYKVAKRGQDVALRCDPISGHVSLFWYQQALGQGPEFLTYFQNEAQLDKSGLPSDRFFAERPEGSVSTLKIQRTQQEDSAVYLCASSLVPGTSGSYEQYFGPGTRLTVT.

J is TRBJ1-1 and V is TRBV2; a possible D gene is TRBD1 (6 bases). The V end was cut by 6 bases, the J end by 1 base, with 12 bases between. Germline V gene lookup returns CDR1 SNHLY and CDR2 FYNNEI. This CDR3 comprises 14 residues. The CDR3 loop reads CASRRTGANTEAFF. The CDR3 DNA is TGTGCCAGCAGGCGAACGGGGGCGAACACTGAAGCTTTCTTT.

DNA for the CDR3: TGCGCCAGCAGCTTACATAGGACTAGCGGGAGCGATGAGCAGTTCTTC. Translation: CASSLHRTSGSDEQFF. The chain joins TRBV5-1 to TRBJ2-1; 13 nucleotides match TRBD2. This CDR3 region has 16 residues. The ends lost 2 bases at V and 8 bases at J; junction bases unmatched: 7. Per the germline V gene, CDR1 is SGHRS and CDR2 is YFSETQ.

Concerning this clone: The junction departs from germline at one end; a sequencing error may be responsible. The rearrangement uses TRBV28 and TRBJ2-7; 10 positions match TRBD1. This CDR3 region has 13 residues. CDR1 is MDHEN, CDR2 SYDVKM, per germline. The CDR3 nucleotides read TGTGCCAGCCTTCCCGGACAGGGGGGGGCGGGGGCGTTC. This sequence encodes CASLPGQGGAGAF.

The chain couples TRBV7-2 to TRBJ2-3; TRBD2 is a possible D gene (6 bases). The CDR3 consists of 13 residues. Germline lookup yields CDR1 SGHTA and CDR2 FQGNSA. Trimming shortened V by 5 bases and J by 4 bases, and 10 bases separated the two germline ends. CDR3 sequence: CASSRRLADTQYF. The CDR3 nucleotides are TGTGCCAGCAGCCGTAGACTAGCAGATACGCAGTATTTT.

V usage is TRBV19 and J usage is TRBJ1-5; 9 nucleotides line up with TRBD1. The germline CDR1 and CDR2 sequences are LNHDA and SQIVND (reference sequence). There are 15 residues in the CDR3. V trimming: 6 bases; J trimming: 3 bases; junction bases outside the gene matches: 6. CDR3 DNA: TGTGCCAGTAGGCGGGACAGGGTGCCCAATCAGCCCCAGCATTTT. This translates into CASRRDRVPNQPQHF.

The DNA of the CDR3 is TGTGCCAGTAGTAATAGGGGGCGTGCAACTAATGAAAAACTGTTTTTT. Residues: CASSNRGRATNEKLFF. The chain combines TRBV19 with TRBJ1-4, with TRBD1 identical over 7 bases. The CDR3 consists of 16 residues. Trimming removed 4 bases from V and 0 bases from J; junction bases left unmatched: 5. The germline V gene has CDR1 LNHDA and CDR2 SQIVND (reference sequence).

The chain recombines TRBV6-1 with TRBJ1-2; 7 bases line up with TRBD1. The germline gives CDR1 MNHNS, CDR2 SASEGT. The CDR3 is made up of 14 amino acids. Unmatched junction bases numbered 4, after V lost 2 bases and J lost 4 bases. The CDR3 loop is CASSEQGVSYGYTF. For the CDR3, the DNA is TGTGCCAGCAGTGAACAGGGGGTTAGCTATGGCTACACCTTC.

This clone occurred a few times. V usage is TRBV5-8 and J usage is TRBJ1-4; tentative D call: TRBD1 (6 bases). V shed 0 bases and J shed 0 bases, with 9 bases lying between them. The length of the CDR3 is 16 residues. Germline CDR1 reads SGHTS; CDR2 reads YDEGEE. DNA of the CDR3: TGTGCCAGCAGCTTGGGGACAGCAGCAACTAATGAAAAACTGTTTTTT. Translation: CASSLGTAATNEKLFF.

The chain employs TRBV25-1 and TRBJ2-3, with D unresolved. The V and J ends lost 5 bases and 1 base respectively, with 13 bases between them. This CDR3 has 15 amino acids. The germline CDR1 and CDR2 sequences are MGHDK and SYGVNS. The CDR3 coding sequence is TGTGCCAGCAGTATGGGTACATGGGGCACAGATACGCAGTATTTT. Translating it yields CASSMGTWGTDTQYF.

The chain is built from TRBV18 and TRBJ1-1; D uncertain. Trimming removed 1 base at V and 3 bases at J, with 12 bases between. The CDR3 runs to 15 residues. CDR1 KGHSH and CDR2 LQKENI come from the germline V gene. The CDR3 loop reads CASSPLSGKDTEAFF. The CDR3 bases are TGTGCCAGCTCACCACTTTCGGGGAAGGACACTGAAGCTTTCTTT.

The CDR3 nucleotides are TGTGCCAGCAGTTTCGCTTTTCAGCCCCAGCATTTT. It translates to CASSFAFQPQHF. The chain recombines TRBV28 with TRBJ1-5; D remains unclear. This CDR3 comprises 12 residues. V was trimmed by 3 bases and J by 6 bases, leaving 6 bases between them. CDR1 is MDHEN and CDR2 is SYDVKM in the germline V gene.

This clone has only one observation. V usage is TRBV9 and J usage is TRBJ2-1; 8 bases map to TRBD2. The germline V gene encodes CDR1 SGDLS and CDR2 YYNGEE. This CDR3 region has 16 residues. The ends lost 2 bases at V and 9 bases at J; junction bases unmatched: 13. CDR3 amino acids: CASSVVAGTYDGEQFF. CDR3 DNA: TGTGCCAGCAGCGTCGTAGCGGGAACCTACGACGGTGAGCAGTTCTTC. Using reference TRBV9 and TRBJ2-1 for the parts outside the CDR3, the full variable domain is DSGVTQTPKHLITATGQRVTLRCSPRSGDLSVYWYQQSLDQGLQFLIQYYNGEERAKGNILERFSAQQFPDLHSELNLSSLELGDSALYFCASSVVAGTYDGEQFFGPGTRLTVL.

The V gene is TRBV6-5, the J gene TRBJ1-5; D possibly corresponds to TRBD1 (5 bases). This CDR3 has 13 amino acids. Trimming stripped 9 bases from V and 6 bases from J, with 15 bases between. Germline lookup yields CDR1 MNHEY and CDR2 SVGAGI. The CDR3: CASRGEGFQPQHF. For the CDR3, the DNA is TGTGCCAGTAGGGGTGAGGGGTTTCAGCCCCAGCATTTT.

The chain couples TRBV6-5 to TRBJ2-7; unclear D gene. Trimming left V 0 bases short and J 0 bases short, with 9 bases between. There are 15 residues in the CDR3. Per germline, CDR1 MNHEY and CDR2 SVGAGI. CDR3 sequence reads: CASSYSHLSSYEQYF. The CDR3 coding sequence is TGTGCCAGCAGTTACTCACACCTTAGCTCCTACGAGCAGTACTTC.

The chain recombines TRBV19 with TRBJ2-7, with D tentatively TRBD1 (6 bases). The CDR3 contains 15 residues. Germline V gives CDR1 LNHDA, CDR2 SQIVND (reference sequence). V lost 6 bases, J lost 3 bases, and 18 bases lay in between. As DNA, the CDR3 is TGTGCCAGTAGCCACAAACAGGGACCTGTCTACGAGCAGTACTTC. This sequence encodes CASSHKQGPVYEQYF.

The V gene is TRBV18, the J gene TRBJ2-7, with D perhaps given as TRBD1 or TRBD2 (6 bases each). CDR1 is KGHSH and CDR2 is LQKENI in the germline V gene. V shed 1 base and J shed 7 bases, with 32 bases lying between them. The CDR3 sequence is 20 residues long. The CDR3 region is CASSPQGDFWGTSRGPEQYF. CDR3 sequence (DNA): TGTGCCAGCTCACCACAGGGCGACTTTTGGGGTACGAGTCGGGGGCCGGAGCAGTACTTC.